This TCR beta chain was identified in a study of cytomegalovirus exposure and HLA in healthy donors. Study-level findings and limits: Most sequenced TCRs were rare (though some public TCRs occurred in many donors). For TCR beta chains, V- and J-gene trimming was later linked to a missense DCLRE1C variant.

The V end was cut by 5 bases, the J end by 7 bases, with 15 bases between. CDR1 and CDR2 (germline): MDHEN, SYDVKM. The CDR3 contains 14 residues. Concerning this clone itself: What it recognizes is unknown.

PCR employed 60 Vbeta and 13 Jbeta primers. Generated by immunoSEQ multiplex PCR, the TCRdb table keeps only in-frame clones and is missing some. The table has some 51,000 clones, about three quarters seen once. The source of this sequence is a female donor in good health and CMV-seronegative. The V gene is TRBV28, the J gene TRBJ1-5; D possibly corresponds to TRBD1 (6 bases). The sequenced sample consisted of PBMCs. The CDR3 region has the DNA TGTGCCAGCAGTCTAGAGGGGGGAGGGCAGCCCCAGCATTTT. This sequence encodes CASSLEGGGQPQHF.